These 27 T cell receptor beta chains share one sample of origin, sequenced in a study of blood T cells in healthy people across ages. Alongside a J-beta primer mix, a sample-barcoded 5' primer served in a second PCR lasting roughly 7 to 11 cycles. TCRdb redid the calling of the 5' RACE reads with MiXCR, one entry per CDR3 protein. In the table there are hundreds of thousands of distinct CDR3 sequences, 60% to 80% of which are singletons. The material sequenced was blood. All receptors derive from a man younger than 45 in good health.

The CDR3 spells CASSYGQHSYEQYF. In DNA form, the CDR3 reads TGTGCCAGCAGCTATGGACAGCACTCCTACGAGCAGTACTTC. The rearrangement joins TRBV6-2 or TRBV6-3 to TRBJ2-7, with D tentatively TRBD1 (6 bases). The CDR3 runs 14 residues. Trimming removed 6 bases from V and 0 bases from J, with 12 bases in between. CDR1 and CDR2 from the germline V gene are MNHEY and SVGEGT.

The V and J genes are TRBV5-1 and TRBJ1-1, with 7 nucleotides matching TRBD1. Germline assignment: CDR1 SGHRS and CDR2 YFSETQ. V dropped 0 bases and J dropped 4; count of bases not matched to a gene: 3. The CDR3 has 14 amino acids. This CDR3 reads CASSLEQGTTEAFF. CDR3 sequence (DNA): TGCGCCAGCAGCTTGGAACAGGGGACCACTGAAGCTTTCTTT.

This chain joins TRBV20-1 and TRBJ2-7; TRBD2 is a possible D gene (6 bases). V was shortened by 3 bases and J by 2 bases, with 32 bases between the two germline ends. The CDR3 is 20 amino acids. Germline-derived CDR1 and CDR2 are DFQATT and SNEGSKA (reference sequence). The CDR3 loop reads CSARGDGLLSSIQFAYEQYF. CDR3 coding DNA: TGCAGTGCTAGGGGGGACGGACTACTTTCGTCCATCCAATTTGCCTACGAGCAGTACTTC.

This clonotype was observed a few times. The rearrangement links TRBV25-1 to TRBJ2-5; 8 bases are shared with TRBD2. The DNA matches TRBJ2-7 better at its end, which makes the J call doubtful. This CDR3 comprises 15 residues. The V gene's germline CDR1 is MGHDK and CDR2 SYGVNS. CDR3 loop: CASSESGLAVYEQYF. The CDR3 coding sequence is TGTGCCAGCAGTGAATCCGGACTAGCCGTATACGAGCAGTACTTC.

The rearrangement links TRBV7-2 to TRBJ2-7; TRBD1 agrees at 7 bases. CDR3 length: 14 residues. The trim removed 5 bases at V and 3 bases at J, leaving 7 bases unmatched. Germline V gives CDR1 SGHTA, CDR2 FQGNSA. This chain's CDR3 is CASSRWGQNYEQYF. The CDR3 DNA is TGTGCCAGCAGCCGGTGGGGACAGAACTACGAGCAGTACTTC.

The V gene is TRBV15, the J gene TRBJ2-3; 7 nucleotides agree with TRBD2. From germline, CDR1 is LNHNV and CDR2 YYDKDF (reference sequence). The ends lost 1 base at V and 0 bases at J; junction bases unmatched: 4. CDR3 length: 16 residues. The DNA for the CDR3 is TGTGCCACCAGCAGAGCCTCGGGAGGCAGCACAGATACGCAGTATTTT. It is translated as CATSRASGGSTDTQYF.

This sequence joins TRBV7-2 and TRBJ2-2; 7 bases match TRBD1. The CDR3 covers 16 residues. V was pared by 3 bases and J by 2 bases, with 6 bases of the junction left unmatched. Germline CDR1 reads SGHTA; CDR2 reads FQGNSA. The DNA of the CDR3 is TGTGCCAGCAGCTTGCGACAGGGATTTAACACCGGGGAGCTGTTTTTT. Its protein product is CASSLRQGFNTGELFF.

The genes are TRBV13 and TRBJ2-1, with TRBD1 matching over 8 bases. Per the germline V gene, CDR1 is PRHDT and CDR2 is FYEKMQ (reference sequence). The CDR3 runs to 15 residues. The trim removed 5 bases at V and 4 bases at J, leaving 7 bases unmatched. CDR3 sequence reads: CASSLRQGLYNEQFF. The CDR3 DNA follows: TGTGCCAGCAGCCTAAGACAGGGGTTATACAATGAGCAGTTCTTC.

V usage is TRBV20-1 and J usage is TRBJ1-4; D remains unclear. Trimming took 3 bases from V and 8 from J, leaving 10 bases between them. The CDR3 extends over 12 amino acids. CDR1 and CDR2 (germline): DFQATT, SNEGSKA (reference sequence). The CDR3 sequence is CSASGSGEKLFF. DNA for the CDR3: TGCAGTGCTAGTGGGTCTGGGGAAAAACTGTTTTTT.

This clonotype showed up just a few times. CDR3: CSGLKGDTDTQYF. The DNA of the CDR3 is TGCAGTGGCTTAAAAGGAGACACAGATACGCAGTATTTT. V usage is TRBV20-1 and J usage is TRBJ2-3; no clear D. Germline V gives CDR1 DFQATT, CDR2 SNEGSKA (reference sequence). V was pared by 7 bases and J by 2 bases, with 13 bases between. The CDR3 runs 13 residues.

Remarks on this clonotype: The junction and the germline gene differ at one end; a read error may be behind it. V usage is TRBV7-2 and J usage is TRBJ2-1, with D possibly TRBD1 on 5 matching bases. Germline loops: CDR1 SGHTA, CDR2 FQGNSA. The length of the CDR3 is 15 residues. For the CDR3, the DNA is TGTGCCAGCAGCTTAGAAAGGGGCGCCTACAAGGAGCAGTTCTTC. Amino acids: CASSLERGAYKEQFF. Looking up the rest from reference TRBV7-2 and TRBJ2-1 gives the full variable domain: GAGVSQSPSNKVTEKGKDVELRCDPISGHTALYWYRQSLGQGLEFLIYFQGNSAPDKSGLPSDRFSAERTGGSVSTLTIQRTQQEDSAVYLCASSLERGAYKEQFFGPGTRLTVL.

The count of this clonotype is one. The rearrangement uses TRBV7-6 and TRBJ2-5; D gene unclear. The length of the CDR3 is 12 residues. V lost 5 bases and J lost 5, with 9 bases in between. CDR1 is SGHVS, CDR2 FNYEAQ, per germline. CDR3 coding DNA: TGTGCCAGCAGCGGTCAATCGGAGACCCAGTACTTC. Translating it yields CASSGQSETQYF.

In this sample, this clonotype turned up a few times. The V call is TRBV29-1, the J call TRBJ2-3, with a possible D match to TRBD1 (6 bases). Germline V gives CDR1 SQVTM, CDR2 ANQGSEA. This CDR3 region has 13 residues. Trimming shortened V by 3 bases and J by 3 bases, and 10 bases separated the two germline ends. The CDR3 loop is CSVELQGTDTQYF. The CDR3 nucleotides are TGCAGCGTTGAGCTACAGGGAACAGATACGCAGTATTTT.

A few counts support this clonotype. This sequence joins TRBV5-1 and TRBJ2-1; D ambiguous. Trimming took 4 bases from V and 8 from J, leaving 13 bases between them. This CDR3 has 13 residues. Germline CDR1 reads SGHRS; CDR2 reads YFSETQ. CDR3 sequence reads: CASSRVGYHEQFF. For the CDR3, the DNA is TGCGCCAGCAGCCGGGTGGGATATCATGAGCAGTTCTTC. Using reference TRBV5-1 and TRBJ2-1 for the parts outside the CDR3, the full variable domain is KAGVTQTPRYLIKTRGQQVTLSCSPISGHRSVSWYQQTPGQGLQFLFEYFSETQRNKGNFPGRFSGRQFSNSRSEMNVSTLELGDSALYLCASSRVGYHEQFFGPGTRLTVL.

The V gene is TRBV2, the J gene TRBJ2-7, with a tentative D call TRBD2 (5 bases). Germline assignment: CDR1 SNHLY and CDR2 FYNNEI. Trimming removed 8 bases from V and 2 bases from J, with 13 bases in between. There are 13 residues in the CDR3. CDR3 sequence (DNA): TGTGCCAGCGGACTTATACCTACCTACGAGCAGTACTTC. Translation: CASGLIPTYEQYF. Complete variable domain (other parts from reference TRBV2 and TRBJ2-7): EPEVTQTPSHQVTQMGQEVILRCVPISNHLYFYWYRQILGQKVEFLVSFYNNEISEKSEIFDDQFSVERPDGSNFTLKIRSTKLEDSAMYFCASGLIPTYEQYFGPGTRLTVT.

The chain employs TRBV9 and TRBJ1-2; unclear D gene. Germline lookup yields CDR1 SGDLS and CDR2 YYNGEE. V lost 3 bases to trimming and J lost 6 bases, with 15 bases between them. The CDR3 covers 14 residues. The CDR3 protein is CASSAAVVGNGYTF. In DNA form, the CDR3 reads TGTGCCAGCAGCGCCGCGGTTGTCGGGAATGGCTACACCTTC.

V and J are TRBV20-1 and TRBJ2-1, with a weak D call TRBD2 (6 bases). The V end lost 0 bases, the J end lost 4 bases, and 19 bases lay between the germline ends. This CDR3 is 17 amino acids long. Germline loops: CDR1 DFQATT, CDR2 SNEGSKA (reference sequence). The CDR3 here is CSARDRTPGGGYNEQFF. In DNA form, the CDR3 reads TGCAGTGCTAGAGATCGGACCCCCGGGGGTGGTTACAATGAGCAGTTCTTC.

This clonotype was seen a handful of times. This chain connects TRBV7-2 to TRBJ1-2; D perhaps matches TRBD1 (5 bases). Trimming took 5 bases from V and 4 from J, leaving 20 bases between them. Germline V gene lookup returns CDR1 SGHTA and CDR2 FQGNSA. There are 16 residues in the CDR3. CDR3 sequence reads: CASSQPGQRSSYGYTF. DNA for the CDR3: TGTGCCAGCAGCCAACCGGGGCAGCGTTCCAGCTATGGCTACACCTTC. Full variable domain (missing parts from reference TRBV7-2 and TRBJ1-2): GAGVSQSPSNKVTEKGKDVELRCDPISGHTALYWYRQSLGQGLEFLIYFQGNSAPDKSGLPSDRFSAERTGGSVSTLTIQRTQQEDSAVYLCASSQPGQRSSYGYTFGSGTRLTVV.

The J gene is TRBJ2-3, the V gene TRBV18; D might be TRBD2 (6 bases). The length of the CDR3 is 15 residues. V was clipped by 2 bases and J by 3 bases, with 12 bases between them. Per the germline V gene, CDR1 is KGHSH and CDR2 is LQKENI. For the CDR3, the DNA is TGTGCCAGCTCACCAGGAGGGGCCAAGACAGATACGCAGTATTTT. Encoded protein: CASSPGGAKTDTQYF. Filled out from reference TRBV18 and TRBJ2-3, the complete variable domain reads NAGVMQNPRHLVRRRGQEARLRCSPMKGHSHVYWYRQLPEEGLKFMVYLQKENIIDESGMPKERFSAEFPKEGPSILRIQQVVRGDSAAYFCASSPGGAKTDTQYFGPGTRLTVL.

CDR3 region: CASSAPMVYEQYF. In nucleotides, the CDR3 is TGTGCCAGCAGCGCTCCCATGGTGTACGAGCAGTACTTC. The chain combines TRBV7-2 with TRBJ2-7; no definite D call. The CDR3 runs to 13 residues. V lost 5 bases and J lost 4, with 12 bases in between. Germline CDR1 is SGHTA and CDR2 is FQGNSA.

The J gene is TRBJ2-5, the V gene TRBV9, with D unclear. V was shortened by 3 bases and J by 0 bases, with 9 bases between the two germline ends. This CDR3 is built from 14 residues. CDR1 SGDLS and CDR2 YYNGEE come from the germline V gene. This CDR3 reads CASSGGANQETQYF. In DNA, the CDR3 is TGTGCCAGCAGCGGAGGCGCCAACCAAGAGACCCAGTACTTC.

The chain uses TRBV29-1 and TRBJ2-2; TRBD1 or TRBD2 may be the D gene (6 bases each). Germline V gene data show CDR1 as SQVTM and CDR2 as ANQGSEA. V lost 5 bases to trimming and J lost 7 bases, with 11 bases between them. The CDR3 contains 12 residues. The CDR3 region has the DNA TGCAGCGTTTACGGGGGCGACGGGGAGCTGTTTTTT. It is translated as CSVYGGDGELFF.

The chain has TRBV7-2 and TRBJ2-1, with TRBD1 as a possible D gene (5 bases). With 5 bases removed from V and 10 bases from J, the gap between germline ends came to 18 bases. Germline CDR1 is SGHTA and CDR2 is FQGNSA. The CDR3 loop spans 14 amino acids. DNA of the CDR3: TGTGCCAGCAGCCCGCAGGGCGGTTTTGGGGAGCAGTTCTTC. Translation gives CASSPQGGFGEQFF.

V usage is TRBV9 and J usage is TRBJ2-4; 8 nucleotides agree with TRBD2. The CDR3 extends over 16 amino acids. CDR1 and CDR2 (germline): SGDLS, YYNGEE. After removal of 0 bases from V and 0 bases from J, the junction contained 2 bases not matched to a gene. The DNA for the CDR3 is TGTGCCAGCAGCGTAGACGGGAGGGGAGCCAAAAACATTCAGTACTTC. Encoded protein: CASSVDGRGAKNIQYF.

The chain has TRBV7-2 and TRBJ1-5; unclear D gene. Per the germline V gene, CDR1 is SGHTA and CDR2 is FQGNSA. Between the trimmed V and J ends, which lost 4 bases and 2 bases, there was a span of 15 bases. This CDR3 has 16 residues. The CDR3 DNA is TGTGCCAGCAGCTGGGCCGGGCTTGGGGGCAATCAGCCCCAGCATTTT. Amino acid sequence: CASSWAGLGGNQPQHF.

The rearrangement links TRBV4-3 to TRBJ2-5; 7 nucleotides agree with TRBD2. V shed 2 bases and J 2 bases; nucleotides not matched to a gene: 8. The CDR3 covers 16 residues. The germline V gene has CDR1 LGHNA and CDR2 YSLEER. The CDR3 DNA reads as TGCGCCAGCAGCCAAACCAGACTAGCCCAACAAGAGACCCAGTACTTC. Its protein product is CASSQTRLAQQETQYF.

This clonotype was observed a few times. The rearrangement uses TRBV9 and TRBJ2-5, with D possibly matching TRBD1 (6 bases). Trimming removed 0 bases from V and 3 bases from J, with 9 bases in between. This CDR3 has 14 amino acids. In germline, CDR1 is SGDLS, CDR2 YYNGEE. As DNA, the CDR3 is TGTGCCAGCAGCGTAGAGGGGGTCAAAGAGACCCAGTACTTC. This encodes CASSVEGVKETQYF.